One and the same sample provided the 4 T cell receptor beta chains below, sequenced in a study of blood T cell repertoires in COVID-19. Assay: immunoSEQ multiplex PCR; the TCRdb copy retains only in-frame clones and omits some. The table has around 100,000 clones, around four fifths seen once. Source material: peripheral blood. The receptors stem from a man aged 55 to 69 with active or convalescent COVID-19.

The rearrangement joins TRBV4-1 to TRBJ2-1, with 7 nucleotides matching TRBD1. Germline values: CDR1 MGHRA, CDR2 YSYEKL. The CDR3 is 16 residues long. With V trimmed by 4 bases and J by 0 bases, 6 bases remained unmatched. This chain's CDR3 is CASSPQGQSSYNEQFF. The CDR3 DNA reads as TGCGCCAGCAGCCCCCAGGGACAGAGCTCCTACAATGAGCAGTTCTTC.

The chain has TRBV6-5 and TRBJ2-2, with a possible D match to TRBD2 (6 bases). Trimming cost V 6 bases and J 0 bases, with 8 bases left between them. Germline V gene sequence: CDR1 MNHEY, CDR2 SVGAGI. The CDR3 loop spans 14 amino acids. CDR3 in amino acids: CASRWRANTGELFF. In DNA, the CDR3 is TGTGCCAGCAGGTGGAGGGCGAACACCGGGGAGCTGTTTTTT.

The J gene is TRBJ2-5, the V gene TRBV6-2 or TRBV6-3; D possibly corresponds to TRBD2 (6 bases). The V end was cut by 4 bases, the J end by 5 bases, with 17 bases between. This CDR3 has 15 amino acids. The germline CDR1 and CDR2 sequences are MNHEY and SVGEGT. In DNA form, the CDR3 reads TGTGCCAGCAGTTTAGAGGTTCTTCGGGGGGAGACCCAGTACTTC. Translating it yields CASSLEVLRGETQYF.

The chain combines TRBV7-2 with TRBJ2-1; 10 nucleotides match TRBD2. The CDR3 has 16 residues. Germline CDR1 and CDR2: SGHTA and FQGNSA. With V trimmed by 5 bases and J by 6 bases, 10 bases remained unmatched. The CDR3 nucleotides read TGTGCCAGCAGCCGTACTCTAGCGGGAGCCGTCAATGAGCAGTTCTTC. This codes for CASSRTLAGAVNEQFF.